The 29 T cell receptor beta chains below all came from one sample that was sequenced in a study of blood T cell repertoires in COVID-19. Generated by immunoSEQ multiplex PCR, the TCRdb table keeps only in-frame clones and is missing some. This table holds about 230,000 clones, about four fifths found once. Sequenced sample: PBMCs or T cells enriched from blood (not recorded which). The receptors were sampled from a man in his 60s who had recovered from COVID-19.

The CDR3 bases are TGTGCCAGCAGTTACTACCCACAGGGGGGGTACGAGCAGTACTTC. Protein: CASSYYPQGGYEQYF. The chain couples TRBV6-5 to TRBJ2-7, with a possible D match to TRBD1 (8 bases). The CDR3 extends over 15 amino acids. The germline gives CDR1 MNHEY, CDR2 SVGAGI. Trimming shortened V by 1 base and J by 4 bases, and 14 bases separated the two germline ends.

The chain employs TRBV11-2 and TRBJ2-3; D is perhaps TRBD2 (5 bases). V was shortened by 2 bases and J by 6 bases, with 12 bases between the two germline ends. The CDR3 is made up of 14 amino acids. The V gene's germline CDR1 is SGHAT and CDR2 FQNNGV. The CDR3 region has the DNA TGTGCCAGCAGCTTAATCGGGAATTCGGATACGCAGTATTTT. As protein: CASSLIGNSDTQYF. Together with reference TRBV11-2 and TRBJ2-3, the CDR3 gives the full variable domain: EAGVAQSPRYKIIEKRQSVAFWCNPISGHATLYWYQQILGQGPKLLIQFQNNGVVDDSQLPKDRFSAERLKGVDSTLKIQPAKLEDSAVYLCASSLIGNSDTQYFGPGTRLTVL.

The chain has TRBV30 and TRBJ2-7; D is unclear. Per germline, CDR1 GTSNPN and CDR2 SVGIG (reference sequence). The CDR3 has 14 residues. V lost 2 bases and J lost 0, with 11 bases in between. CDR3 DNA: TGTGCCTGGAGTCTTTTCGCAGACTCCTACGAGCAGTACTTC. This gives the protein CAWSLFADSYEQYF.

This clone was seen a handful of times. The rearrangement links TRBV6-5 to TRBJ1-1; the D gene is possibly TRBD1 (5 bases). Germline V gene data show CDR1 as MNHEY and CDR2 as SVGAGI. This CDR3 has 13 amino acids. V was clipped by 6 bases and J by 2 bases, with 10 bases between them. Here the CDR3 reads CASRNTGNTEAFF. CDR3 sequence (DNA): TGTGCCAGCAGAAACACAGGAAACACTGAAGCTTTCTTT.

This rearrangement joins TRBV4-1 to TRBJ2-1; 8 nucleotides match TRBD1. V lost 0 bases, J lost 7 bases, and 8 bases stayed unmatched. Germline V gene lookup returns CDR1 MGHRA and CDR2 YSYEKL. This CDR3 contains 16 residues. The CDR3 region is CASSQDGGDRTNEQFF. CDR3 bases: TGCGCCAGCAGCCAAGATGGCGGGGACAGGACAAATGAGCAGTTCTTC.

The genes are TRBV19 and TRBJ2-3; 10 bases align to TRBD2. Germline loops: CDR1 LNHDA, CDR2 SQIVND (reference sequence). V shed 6 bases, J shed 4 bases, and the junction held 7 bases outside the gene matches. The CDR3 runs to 15 residues. The CDR3 DNA is TGTGCCAGTAGAACGTTAGCGGGGGGTGCAGATACGCAGTATTTT. This codes for CASRTLAGGADTQYF.

This sequence joins TRBV15 and TRBJ1-1, with 9 bases identical to TRBD1. CDR3 length: 15 residues. Germline V CDR1 and CDR2: LNHNV, YYDKDF (reference sequence). V gave up 5 bases and J gave up 0 bases; unmatched junction bases: 4. CDR3 loop: CATSWTGDLNTEAFF. DNA of the CDR3: TGTGCCACCAGCTGGACAGGGGATTTGAACACTGAAGCTTTCTTT.

CDR3 in amino acids: CASSRSEQFF. CDR3 DNA: TGTGCCAGCAGTCGGAGTGAGCAGTTCTTC. The chain recombines TRBV6-2 or TRBV6-3 with TRBJ2-1; D is uncertain. The CDR3 totals 10 residues. Germline lookup yields CDR1 MNHEY and CDR2 SVGEGT. V was pared by 5 bases and J by 9 bases, with 5 bases between.

The chain joins TRBV4-1 to TRBJ2-1; 8 positions agree with TRBD2. J was trimmed by 7 bases and V by 1 base; bases with no gene match: 3. The germline gives CDR1 MGHRA, CDR2 YSYEKL. The CDR3 is 14 amino acids. The CDR3 DNA is TGCGCCAGCAGCCAAGGAGCGGGGGCGAATGAGCAGTTCTTC. Its protein is CASSQGAGANEQFF.

The chain uses TRBV7-6 and TRBJ1-5; D gene ambiguous. This CDR3 comprises 13 residues. V lost 0 bases to trimming and J lost 4 bases, with 4 bases between them. Germline V lookup: CDR1 SGHVS, CDR2 FNYEAQ. The CDR3 region is CASSLAANQPQHF. CDR3 nucleotide sequence: TGTGCCAGCAGCTTAGCGGCAAATCAGCCCCAGCATTTT.

This chain uses TRBV20-1 with TRBJ2-7; 7 bases fit TRBD1. V dropped 3 bases and J dropped 4; count of bases not matched to a gene: 0. Germline V lookup: CDR1 DFQATT, CDR2 SNEGSKA (reference sequence). The CDR3 runs 11 residues. The CDR3 nucleotides are TGCAGTGCTAGCAGGGGGTACGAGCAGTACTTC. Translation gives CSASRGYEQYF.

This chain uses TRBV11-2 with TRBJ2-2; 9 positions agree with TRBD2. CDR3 size: 16 residues. V shed 5 bases, J shed 4 bases, and the junction held 8 bases outside the gene matches. The germline gives CDR1 SGHAT, CDR2 FQNNGV. The CDR3 region is CASSIASGGTTGELFF. DNA of the CDR3: TGTGCCAGCAGCATTGCCAGCGGGGGGACCACCGGGGAGCTGTTTTTT.

The chain combines TRBV7-2 with TRBJ1-2, with TRBD1 matching 7 bases. CDR1 is SGHTA and CDR2 is FQGNSA in the germline V gene. The CDR3 is 13 residues long. V dropped 5 bases and J dropped 8; count of bases not matched to a gene: 8. The CDR3 reads CASSEQGRSGYTF. CDR3 in DNA: TGTGCCAGCAGCGAACAGGGGAGAAGCGGCTACACCTTC.

This clone was detected only a few times. V and J are TRBV7-2 and TRBJ1-2, with 10 bases matching TRBD1. Germline V gene sequence: CDR1 SGHTA, CDR2 FQGNSA. This CDR3 region has 14 residues. Trimming cost V 5 bases and J 7 bases; bases outside gene matches: 7. The CDR3 region has the DNA TGTGCCAGCAGCCCGACGGGACAGGGGTTTGGCTACACCTTC. Protein sequence: CASSPTGQGFGYTF.

The chain is built from TRBV5-1 and TRBJ2-2; possible D gene TRBD1, 6 bases. The CDR3 spans 15 residues. Trimming left V 5 bases short and J 3 bases short, with 14 bases between. Germline CDR1 and CDR2: SGHRS and YFSETQ. CDR3 DNA: TGCGCCAGCAGTCGGCAGGGGTTGGACACCGGGGAGCTGTTTTTT. Translated: CASSRQGLDTGELFF.

The chain links TRBV28 to TRBJ1-1, with no clear D. Germline V gives CDR1 MDHEN, CDR2 SYDVKM. This CDR3 spans 12 amino acids. V lost 5 bases and J lost 4, with 8 bases in between. The CDR3 sequence is CASSQASTEAFF. CDR3 nucleotide sequence: TGTGCCAGCAGTCAGGCAAGCACTGAAGCTTTCTTT.

The rearrangement joins TRBV19 to TRBJ2-7; possible D gene TRBD1, 6 bases. Germline V gene lookup returns CDR1 LNHDA and CDR2 SQIVND (reference sequence). The CDR3 has 12 amino acids. The V end was cut by 5 bases, the J end by 10 bases, with 15 bases between. Here the CDR3 reads CASSAGTLGQYF. The CDR3 DNA follows: TGTGCCAGTAGTGCCGGGACACTGGGTCAGTACTTC.

The V call is TRBV19, the J call TRBJ1-1; D gene ambiguous. Trimming removed 11 bases from V and 5 bases from J, with 15 bases in between. This CDR3 contains 12 residues. From germline, CDR1 is LNHDA and CDR2 SQIVND (reference sequence). CDR3 protein: CASRTRRTEAFF. CDR3 in DNA: TGTGCCTCCAGGACCCGGAGGACTGAAGCTTTCTTT.

This chain connects TRBV18 to TRBJ2-7; D may be TRBD1 (6 bases). CDR3 length: 13 residues. Trimming removed 3 bases from V and 5 bases from J, with 11 bases in between. Germline CDR1 and CDR2: KGHSH and LQKENI. The CDR3 sequence: CASSPSQGNEQYF. CDR3 bases: TGTGCCAGCTCACCCTCACAGGGTAACGAGCAGTACTTC.

The V call is TRBV19, the J call TRBJ1-5; possibly TRBD1 for D (6 bases). V was shortened by 3 bases and J by 7 bases, with 19 bases between the two germline ends. CDR3 length equals 16 residues. Germline V gives CDR1 LNHDA, CDR2 SQIVND (reference sequence). CDR3 region: CASSIQAGVPQQPQHF. CDR3 coding DNA: TGTGCCAGTAGTATTCAGGCAGGGGTTCCCCAACAGCCCCAGCATTTT.

The chain recombines TRBV29-1 with TRBJ2-2; D is ambiguous. Germline loops: CDR1 SQVTM, CDR2 ANQGSEA. Trimming cost V 4 bases and J 1 base, with 16 bases left between them. This CDR3 region has 16 residues. The CDR3 DNA sequence: TGCAGCGTTGGTGTTCGAGGTGCCTTGAACACCGGGGAGCTGTTTTTT. This sequence encodes CSVGVRGALNTGELFF.

The chain employs TRBV5-1 and TRBJ2-1, with 9 positions matching TRBD1. CDR1 and CDR2 (germline): SGHRS, YFSETQ. V was pared by 4 bases and J by 7 bases, with 18 bases of the junction left unmatched. The CDR3 has 18 amino acids. The CDR3 region has the DNA TGCGCCAGCAGCCGAACCGCCCCGACAGGGGGAGTAAGGAATGAGCAGTTCTTC. It is translated as CASSRTAPTGGVRNEQFF.

The CDR3 reads CASSQEPGTVNTGELFF. DNA of the CDR3: TGTGCCAGCAGCCAAGAGCCCGGGACAGTGAACACCGGGGAGCTGTTTTTT. The V call is TRBV3-1 (or the pseudogene TRBV3-2), the J call TRBJ2-2; 7 bases map to TRBD1. CDR3 size: 17 residues. V was clipped by 0 bases and J by 1 base; unmatched bases: 5. From germline, CDR1 is LGHDT and CDR2 YNNKEL (reference sequence).

The chain employs TRBV18 and TRBJ2-3; 12 positions match TRBD1. Looked up from germline, CDR1 is KGHSH and CDR2 is LQKENI. V shed 8 bases, J shed 5 bases, and the junction held 8 bases outside the gene matches. This CDR3 contains 15 residues. CDR3 residues: CASASGTGGIDTQYF. CDR3 sequence (DNA): TGTGCCAGCGCCTCCGGGACAGGGGGCATAGATACGCAGTATTTT.

This chain connects TRBV5-1 to TRBJ2-1; a possible D gene is TRBD1 (5 bases). Germline loops: CDR1 SGHRS, CDR2 YFSETQ. V was cut by 0 bases and J by 0 bases, with 10 bases left in between. This CDR3 region has 16 residues. CDR3 sequence: CASSLDRSLSYNEQFF. The CDR3 DNA reads TGCGCCAGCAGCTTGGACAGGTCCCTCTCCTACAATGAGCAGTTCTTC.

This chain connects TRBV20-1 to TRBJ1-2, with a possible D match to TRBD1 (5 bases). V gave up 3 bases and J gave up 8 bases, with 13 bases separating them. The CDR3 spans 12 residues. CDR1 is DFQATT, CDR2 SNEGSKA, per germline (reference sequence). The CDR3 sequence: CSASQGLAGYTF. The CDR3 nucleotides are TGCAGTGCTAGTCAGGGACTGGCCGGCTACACCTTC.

The chain joins TRBV5-4 to TRBJ1-1, with a tentative D call TRBD1 (6 bases). Trimming shortened V by 4 bases and J by 1 base, and 14 bases separated the two germline ends. This CDR3 has 15 amino acids. Germline V CDR1 and CDR2: SGHNT, YYREEE (reference sequence). In DNA, the CDR3 is TGTGCCAGCAGCCACCGACAGGAACCGAACACTGAAGCTTTCTTT. Translating gives CASSHRQEPNTEAFF. Full variable domain (rest looked up from reference TRBV5-4 and TRBJ1-1): ETGVTQSPTHLIKTRGQQVTLRCSSQSGHNTVSWYQQALGQGPQFIFQYYREEENGRGNFPPRFSGLQFPNYSSELNVNALELDDSALYLCASSHRQEPNTEAFFGQGTRLTVV.

The chain joins TRBV4-2 to TRBJ1-2, with 10 bases matching TRBD1. This CDR3 contains 14 residues. The junction had 2 bases not matched to a gene; V was cut back by 1 base and J by 6 bases. Per the germline V gene, CDR1 is LGHNA and CDR2 is YNFKEQ. In DNA form, the CDR3 reads TGTGCCAGCAGCCAAGGTGGGACAGGGGATGGCTACACCTTC. This sequence encodes CASSQGGTGDGYTF.

The chain has TRBV5-1 and TRBJ2-7; 7 bases map to TRBD1. Trimming cost V 0 bases and J 5 bases; bases outside gene matches: 8. The CDR3 contains 15 residues. Germline CDR1 is SGHRS and CDR2 is YFSETQ. As DNA, the CDR3 is TGCGCCAGCAGCTTGGAAGGGACAGTCACCCACGAGCAGTACTTC. Encoded protein: CASSLEGTVTHEQYF.